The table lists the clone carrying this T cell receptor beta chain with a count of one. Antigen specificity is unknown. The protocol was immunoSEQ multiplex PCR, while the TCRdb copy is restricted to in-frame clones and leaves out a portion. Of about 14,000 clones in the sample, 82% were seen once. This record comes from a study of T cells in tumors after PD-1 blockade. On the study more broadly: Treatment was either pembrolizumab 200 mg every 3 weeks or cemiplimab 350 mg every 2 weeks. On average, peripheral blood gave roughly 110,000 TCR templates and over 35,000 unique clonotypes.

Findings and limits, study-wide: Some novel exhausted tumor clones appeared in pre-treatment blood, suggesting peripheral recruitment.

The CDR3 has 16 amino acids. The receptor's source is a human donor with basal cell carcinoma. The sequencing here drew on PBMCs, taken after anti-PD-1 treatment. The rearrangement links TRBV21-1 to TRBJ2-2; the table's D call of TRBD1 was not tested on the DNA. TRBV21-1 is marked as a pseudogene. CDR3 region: CASSHHTGLYTGELFF. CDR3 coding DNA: TGTGCCAGCAGCCATCATACAGGTCTGTACACCGGGGAGCTGTTTTTT.